This is a list of T cell receptor beta chains from one sample in a study of OX40 agonist ivuxolimab in advanced cancers. The table came from immunoSEQ multiplex PCR; TCRdb's copy has only in-frame clones and leaves some out. There are fewer than 45,000 clones in the sample; about 90% occur only once, and 5.5% to 7.5% lies in the top ten. The material was CD4+ or CD8+ T cells sorted from blood, obtained in a trial of the OX40 agonist ivuxolimab. These receptors came from an adult with an advanced solid tumor such as melanoma, head and neck, liver or kidney cancer. CDR3s include the opening cysteine and the closing phenylalanine or tryptophan. Clone size is shown for a subset of rows, as once, few, many or a class of expanded clone.

j_call clone_size v_call cdr3_aa
TRBJ2-5 . TRBV28 CASSLFGGLENQYF
TRBJ2-3 . TRBV19 CASSFRLARWRTDTQYF
TRBJ2-7 . TRBV5-1 CASSRGSGGRSYEQYF
TRBJ1-5 . TRBV7-9 CASSFGTANSNQPQHF
TRBJ1-5 . TRBV6-5 CASSARQHQPQHF
TRBJ1-2 few TRBV2 CARKQGVNYGYTF
TRBJ2-1 . TRBV5-1 CASSWQGGEQFF
TRBJ2-3 once TRBV6-5 CATGGSTDTQYF
TRBJ2-6 . TRBV6-5 CASSPTSSGANVLTF
TRBJ2-7 . TRBV30 CAWTQGSGESYEQYF
TRBJ2-7 . TRBV29-1 CSVVDQIRVTGYEQYF
TRBJ1-1 . TRBV18 CASSPGWANTEAFF
TRBJ2-7 . TRBV2 CASSGTGPEQYF